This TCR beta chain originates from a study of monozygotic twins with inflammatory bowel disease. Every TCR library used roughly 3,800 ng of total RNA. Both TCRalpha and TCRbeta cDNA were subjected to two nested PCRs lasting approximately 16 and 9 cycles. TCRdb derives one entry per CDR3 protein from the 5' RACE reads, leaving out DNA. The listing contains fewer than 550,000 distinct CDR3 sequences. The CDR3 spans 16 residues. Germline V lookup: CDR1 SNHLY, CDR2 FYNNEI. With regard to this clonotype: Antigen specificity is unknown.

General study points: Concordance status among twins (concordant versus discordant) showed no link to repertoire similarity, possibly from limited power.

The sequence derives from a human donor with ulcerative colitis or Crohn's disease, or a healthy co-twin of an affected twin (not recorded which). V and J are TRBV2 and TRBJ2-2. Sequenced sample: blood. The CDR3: CASTLTVAANTGELFF.